The 2 T cell receptor beta chains below all came from one sample that was sequenced in a study of blood T cell repertoires in COVID-19. TCRdb keeps only in-frame clones here, not all; method: immunoSEQ multiplex PCR. The repertoire holds under 200,000 clones, with 75% to 90% as singletons. Sequencing input: peripheral blood. All receptors derive from a woman aged 55-75 years with acute or convalescent COVID-19.

The chain recombines TRBV11-2 with TRBJ2-1, with D possibly being TRBD2 (5 bases). CDR3 length equals 16 residues. V was cut by 2 bases and J by 4 bases, with 15 bases left in between. Germline V gene data show CDR1 as SGHAT and CDR2 as FQNNGV. CDR3 sequence (DNA): TGTGCCAGCAGCTTAATCAACTTCGGACTGTACAATGAGCAGTTCTTC. Its translation is CASSLINFGLYNEQFF.

The rearrangement joins TRBV28 to TRBJ2-7; D might be TRBD2 (5 bases). Trimming removed 2 bases at V and 9 bases at J, with 14 bases between. The germline CDR1 and CDR2 sequences are MDHEN and SYDVKM. The CDR3 totals 13 residues. CDR3 nucleotides: TGTGCCAGCAGTTTACCCTCACGGGGTGGGCAGTACTTC. Protein: CASSLPSRGGQYF.